This TCR beta chain was sequenced in a study of OX40 agonist ivuxolimab in advanced cancers. This clone came up once. Sequenced by immunoSEQ multiplex PCR; TCRdb stores in-frame clones only, minus some. The sample includes about 12,000 clones, 81% of them seen just once. Trimming removed 2 bases from V and 5 bases from J, with 1 base in between. The germline V gene has CDR1 LNHDA and CDR2 SQIVND (reference sequence). The CDR3 covers 10 residues. The chain uses TRBV19 and TRBJ2-7; no firm D call. The TCR comes from an adult with an advanced solid tumor such as melanoma, head and neck, liver or kidney cancer. The starting material was CD4+ or CD8+ T cells sorted from blood, obtained in a trial of the OX40 agonist ivuxolimab. The CDR3 DNA reads as TGTGCCAGTAGTATAAACGAGCAGTACTTC. Translated: CASSINEQYF.